These 21 T cell receptor beta chains were sequenced from one sample in a study of brain T cells in children with intractable seizures (dated by TCRdb to about 2021). Libraries were prepared through the immunoSEQ multiplex PCR assay. TCRdb carries this immuneACCESS record with in-frame sequences only. Its versions omit some clonotypes, under half of them owing to an unresolved V gene in the studies checked, with the rest unexplained. This sample holds thousands of clones; 73% were observed only once. Approximately 8.3% of the sample is held by the ten biggest clonotypes. The time point label of this sample denotes: resected brain tissue, or blood drawn just prior to surgery. The surgery cases that showed the highest brain T cell transcript signatures were chosen for TCR beta chain sequencing of brain tissue, and of blood when it was available. This material consisted of resected brain tissue, taken at surgery. The receptors shown here come from a boy under three years old with tuberous sclerosis and intractable seizures.

The rearrangement uses TRBV3-1 (or the pseudogene TRBV3-2) and TRBJ1-2; no firm D call. The CDR3 spans 14 residues. V lost 4 bases, J lost 0 bases, and 9 bases lay in between. CDR1 is LGHDT, CDR2 YNNKEL, per germline (reference sequence). The CDR3 here is CASSRGRSNYGYTF. The CDR3 nucleotides are TGTGCCAGCAGCCGGGGAAGGTCTAACTATGGCTACACCTTC.

This sequence joins TRBV12-3 or TRBV12-4 and TRBJ2-1, with D perhaps matching TRBD2 (6 bases). The V and J ends lost 6 bases and 8 bases respectively, with 11 bases between them. The CDR3 extends over 12 amino acids. The CDR3 coding sequence is TGTGCCAGCAGGGTCAGGAGGGATGAGCAGTTCTTC. Protein product: CASRVRRDEQFF.

J is TRBJ2-7 and V is TRBV10-1, with 8 bases aligning to TRBD2. Trimming cost V 2 bases and J 5 bases; bases outside gene matches: 8. The germline V gene has CDR1 WNHNN and CDR2 SYGVQD (reference sequence). This CDR3 has 15 residues. The CDR3 is CASSEASGRRDEQYF. The CDR3, as DNA: TGCGCCAGCAGTGAGGCTAGCGGGCGACGGGACGAGCAGTACTTC.

V usage is TRBV6-6 and J usage is TRBJ1-2; the D is unclear. Trimming removed 10 bases from V and 7 bases from J, with 16 bases in between. The V gene's germline CDR1 is MNHNY and CDR2 SVGAGI (reference sequence). The CDR3 covers 12 residues. The CDR3 DNA reads as TGTGCCACCCCCGATGCCGGAGGTGGCTACACCTTC. Its protein is CATPDAGGGYTF.

This clone was detected only a few times. V and J are TRBV12-3 or TRBV12-4 and TRBJ1-2; tentative D call: TRBD1 (5 bases). Trimming took 8 bases from V and 4 from J, leaving 14 bases between them. The CDR3 runs 13 residues. For the CDR3, the DNA is TGTGCCAGCCTCCGTGGGGCAGTCTATGGCTACACCTTC. Protein product: CASLRGAVYGYTF.

This clone was counted once. The rearrangement links TRBV7-6 to TRBJ2-1, with D unclear. CDR1 and CDR2 from the germline V gene are SGHVS and FNYEAQ. V was trimmed by 1 base and J by 7 bases, leaving 14 bases between them. This CDR3 spans 15 amino acids. CDR3 in DNA: TGTGCCAGCAGCTTAGGATTTGGCTCATTAAATGAGCAGTTCTTC. It specifies CASSLGFGSLNEQFF.

This chain joins TRBV24-1 and TRBJ1-2, with TRBD1 matching over 9 bases. This CDR3 has 15 residues. V shed 4 bases, J shed 8 bases, and the junction held 10 bases outside the gene matches. From germline, CDR1 is KGHDR and CDR2 SFDVKD. The CDR3 DNA reads as TGTGCCACCAGTGACCCCGGGACAGGGATTGGAGGCTACACCTTC. Residues: CATSDPGTGIGGYTF.

The chain combines TRBV6-1 with TRBJ2-3; TRBD1 might be the D (6 bases). The germline V gene has CDR1 MNHNS and CDR2 SASEGT. The CDR3 runs 11 residues. Trimming took off 10 bases at V and 5 bases at J, with 10 bases between the two ends. This CDR3 is CAIRGLDTQYF. CDR3 nucleotide sequence: TGTGCCATCAGGGGTTTAGATACGCAGTATTTT.

The V and J genes are TRBV9 and TRBJ1-6; 8 nucleotides agree with TRBD1. J was trimmed by 8 bases and V by 0 bases; bases with no gene match: 4. The germline V gene has CDR1 SGDLS and CDR2 YYNGEE. This CDR3 has 15 amino acids. This chain's CDR3 is CASSVAIRGHSPLHF. Here the CDR3 DNA reads TGTGCCAGCAGCGTAGCTATCAGGGGGCATTCACCCCTCCACTTT.

This chain uses TRBV9 with TRBJ1-6, with 7 nucleotides matching TRBD1. This CDR3 spans 14 amino acids. The germline V gene encodes CDR1 SGDLS and CDR2 YYNGEE. V gave up 5 bases and J gave up 7 bases; unmatched junction bases: 6. The CDR3 sequence: CASSFQGDNSPLHF. DNA for the CDR3: TGTGCCAGCAGTTTCCAGGGGGACAATTCACCCCTCCACTTT.

The chain links TRBV7-3 to TRBJ2-2; D assignment may be TRBD1 or TRBD2 (5 bases each). The V gene's germline CDR1 is SGHTA and CDR2 FQGTGA. V was trimmed by 5 bases and J by 1 base, leaving 8 bases between them. The CDR3 runs to 14 residues. CDR3 protein: CASSGDGNTGELFF. CDR3 nucleotides: TGTGCCAGCAGCGGGGACGGGAACACCGGGGAGCTGTTTTTT.

This clone was observed a handful of times. The chain has TRBV25-1 and TRBJ1-5, with TRBD1 identical over 8 bases. The germline gives CDR1 MGHDK, CDR2 SYGVNS. The V gene end was trimmed by 1 base and the J gene end by 2 bases; junction bases not matched to a gene: 7. The CDR3 length is 17 residues. CDR3 region: CASSESGQGRGNQPQHF. The DNA for the CDR3 is TGTGCCAGCAGTGAATCTGGACAGGGCAGGGGCAATCAGCCCCAGCATTTT.

V and J are TRBV4-1 and TRBJ2-2, with 10 bases lining up with TRBD1. Losses at the gene ends were 3 bases for V and 5 bases for J; bases not matched to a gene: 12. CDR3 length: 18 amino acids. The V gene's germline CDR1 is MGHRA and CDR2 YSYEKL. The CDR3, as DNA: TGCGCCAGCAGCCATCCCCTTATAGGGACAGGGGATACCGGGGAGCTGTTTTTT. Translating it yields CASSHPLIGTGDTGELFF.

The chain has TRBV11-3 and TRBJ2-5; the D gene is possibly TRBD2 (6 bases). The CDR3 is 16 residues long. V was shortened by 5 bases and J by 0 bases, with 16 bases between the two germline ends. CDR1 and CDR2 (germline): SGHNT, YENEEA. The CDR3 here is CASSVRLGMYQETQYF. The CDR3 nucleotides read TGTGCCAGCAGCGTCCGACTAGGGATGTACCAAGAGACCCAGTACTTC.

The chain combines TRBV28 with TRBJ1-6, with TRBD1 identical over 9 bases. V lost 6 bases, J lost 7 bases, and 7 bases stayed unmatched. Germline CDR1 and CDR2: MDHEN and SYDVKM. The CDR3 is made up of 15 amino acids. CDR3 sequence (DNA): TGTGCCAGCAGACTTCCCGGACAGGGGAATTCACCCCTCCACTTT. Translating gives CASRLPGQGNSPLHF. Looking up the rest from reference TRBV28 and TRBJ1-6 gives the full variable domain: DVKVTQSSRYLVKRTGEKVFLECVQDMDHENMFWYRQDPGLGLRLIYFSYDVKMKEKGDIPEGYSVSREKKERFSLILESASTNQTSMYLCASRLPGQGNSPLHFGNGTRLTVT.

CDR3 region: CASSLKVNTGELFF. CDR3 in DNA: TGTGCCAGCAGCTTAAAGGTGAACACCGGGGAGCTGTTTTTT. The gene calls are TRBV7-2 and TRBJ2-2, with no clear D. V shed 2 bases and J shed 1 base, with 5 bases lying between them. CDR1 is SGHTA, CDR2 FQGNSA, per germline. The CDR3 is 14 amino acids. Together with reference TRBV7-2 and TRBJ2-2, the CDR3 gives the full variable domain: GAGVSQSPSNKVTEKGKDVELRCDPISGHTALYWYRQSLGQGLEFLIYFQGNSAPDKSGLPSDRFSAERTGGSVSTLTIQRTQQEDSAVYLCASSLKVNTGELFFGEGSRLTVL.

This clone appeared a few times. V gene TRBV5-6 combines with J gene TRBJ2-1; TRBD2 aligns across 10 bases. Trimming cost V 0 bases and J 9 bases; bases outside gene matches: 15. This CDR3 comprises 18 residues. Per the germline V gene, CDR1 is SGHDT and CDR2 is YYEEEE. The CDR3 coding sequence is TGTGCCAGCAGCTTGGCCTTAGCAGGACTAGCGGCTGCGGGTGAGCAGTTCTTC. It specifies CASSLALAGLAAAGEQFF.

The CDR3 coding sequence is TGTGCCAGCAGCTTAGCGCGCAGGAGCTTTAGTGGCCAGCATTTT. Protein: CASSLARRSFSGQHF. This sequence joins TRBV7-8 and TRBJ1-5; D call uncertain. Germline CDR1 SGHVS, CDR2 FQNEAQ. V was shortened by 0 bases and J by 12 bases, with 18 bases between the two germline ends. The CDR3 totals 15 residues.

The chain joins TRBV21-1 to TRBJ1-4; no check of the table's D call, TRBD1, against the DNA was made. TRBV21-1 is classified as a pseudogene. The length of the CDR3 is 13 residues. The CDR3 bases are TGTGCCAGCAGCAGGGACAATAATGAAAAACTGTTTTTT. This gives the protein CASSRDNNEKLFF.

This clone was seen just once. The rearrangement joins TRBV27 to TRBJ2-7; D might be TRBD1 (5 bases). This CDR3 has 14 amino acids. Germline CDR1 MNHEY, CDR2 SMNVEV (reference sequence). V gave up 4 bases and J gave up 2 bases, with 12 bases separating them. The CDR3 DNA is TGTGCCAGCAGTTCCATCGACAGTACCTACGAGCAGTACTTC. Protein product: CASSSIDSTYEQYF.

This clone was observed a few times. The chain employs TRBV7-9 and TRBJ2-1; D perhaps matches TRBD2 (7 bases). Trimming took 6 bases from V and 7 from J, leaving 16 bases between them. This CDR3 is 14 amino acids long. Looked up from germline, CDR1 is SEHNR and CDR2 is FQNEAQ (reference sequence). CDR3 protein: CASRRGGAGNEQFF. As DNA, the CDR3 is TGTGCCAGCAGAAGGGGGGGAGCGGGAAATGAGCAGTTCTTC.